A single sample is the source of the 20 T cell receptor beta chains below, sequenced in a study of blood T cell repertoires in COVID-19. Using immunoSEQ multiplex PCR, the repertoire was profiled, and TCRdb retains in-frame clones only, with some absent. The table has around 80,000 clones, over 75% seen once. The sample comprised peripheral blood. The receptor source for this set is a man at least 80 years old with acute or convalescent COVID-19.

This clone was detected only a few times. The chain recombines TRBV5-8 with TRBJ1-6, with 8 bases that match TRBD1. Germline V lookup: CDR1 SGHTS, CDR2 YDEGEE. The CDR3 is 17 amino acids. J was trimmed by 4 bases and V by 4 bases; bases with no gene match: 10. The CDR3, as DNA: TGTGCCAGCAGCGCTGAACAGGGGGAAGGGTATAATTCACCCCTCCACTTT. It specifies CASSAEQGEGYNSPLHF.

The chain carries TRBV7-8 and TRBJ1-5, with a tentative D call TRBD1 (5 bases). The V and J ends lost 0 bases and 3 bases respectively, with 15 bases between them. Germline V gives CDR1 SGHVS, CDR2 FQNEAQ. The CDR3 sequence is 17 residues long. The CDR3 region has the DNA TGTGCCAGCAGCTTAGCAGTGGCAGGGTTTTTCAATCAGCCCCAGCATTTT. Protein product: CASSLAVAGFFNQPQHF.

The chain is built from TRBV7-9 and TRBJ2-5; 9 bases match TRBD2. This CDR3 comprises 15 residues. J lost 9 bases, V lost 1 base, and 9 bases had no gene match. The germline CDR1 and CDR2 sequences are SEHNR and FQNEAQ (reference sequence). CDR3 loop: CASSLEVAGVPAQYF. The CDR3 DNA is TGTGCCAGCAGCTTAGAGGTAGCGGGGGTACCGGCCCAGTACTTC.

The gene calls are TRBV19 and TRBJ2-5; perhaps TRBD1 as D (6 bases). Germline values: CDR1 LNHDA, CDR2 SQIVND (reference sequence). This CDR3 has 15 residues. V dropped 2 bases and J dropped 3 bases, with 13 bases sitting between them. The CDR3 coding sequence is TGTGCCAGTAGTATACAAACTGGACAGAAAGAGACCCAGTACTTC. Its protein is CASSIQTGQKETQYF. The full variable domain, its missing parts supplied by reference TRBV19 and TRBJ2-5, is DGGITQSPKYLFRKEGQNVTLSCEQNLNHDAMYWYRQDPGQGLRLIYYSQIVNDFQKGDIAEGYSVSREKKESFPLTVTSAQKNPTAFYLCASSIQTGQKETQYFGPGTRLLVL.

The chain's CDR3 is CASSEERTASEAFF. The CDR3 DNA reads as TGTGCCAGCAGTGAAGAACGGACTGCAAGTGAAGCTTTCTTT. The rearrangement uses TRBV6-1 and TRBJ1-1; D is unresolved. Germline V CDR1 and CDR2: MNHNS, SASEGT. Deletions cut 1 base from V and 7 bases from J, with 13 bases between. There are 14 residues in the CDR3.

This clone was seen once. Other nucleotide sequences from this sample produce the same CDR3. The chain employs TRBV2 and TRBJ1-1; no clear D gene. The CDR3 has 13 amino acids. Germline V CDR1 and CDR2: SNHLY, FYNNEI. Trimming left V 6 bases short and J 1 base short, with 9 bases between. The chain's CDR3 is CASRRTGNTEAFF. The CDR3 DNA follows: TGTGCCAGCAGGCGAACTGGGAACACTGAAGCTTTCTTT.

The J gene is TRBJ2-7, the V gene TRBV2; 7 bases line up with TRBD1. The CDR3 covers 15 residues. After removal of 4 bases from V and 7 bases from J, the junction contained 13 bases not matched to a gene. Germline V CDR1 and CDR2: SNHLY, FYNNEI. The CDR3 loop reads CASSVSRGQRLEQYF. As DNA, the CDR3 is TGTGCCAGCAGTGTTTCGAGGGGACAGCGATTAGAGCAGTACTTC.

CDR3 amino acids: CASTTRRSQLHF. In DNA form, the CDR3 reads TGTGCCAGCACTACCCGGAGATCCCAGCTCCACTTT. The V and J genes are TRBV6-5 and TRBJ1-6, with D unresolved. From germline, CDR1 is MNHEY and CDR2 SVGAGI. The CDR3 extends over 12 amino acids. V dropped 7 bases and J dropped 16 bases, with 17 bases sitting between them.

The genes are TRBV20-1 and TRBJ2-1; 11 nucleotides agree with TRBD2. CDR1 is DFQATT and CDR2 is SNEGSKA in the germline V gene (reference sequence). The CDR3 runs 15 residues. Germline trimming cut 3 bases from V and 5 bases from J; bases unmatched to any gene: 6. CDR3 DNA sequence: TGCAGTGCTAGTCAACTAGCGGGGGTCCACAATGAGCAGTTCTTC. Translation: CSASQLAGVHNEQFF.

The chain employs TRBV7-3 and TRBJ2-1, with D tentatively TRBD2 (6 bases). Trimming took off 5 bases at V and 6 bases at J, with 17 bases between the two ends. The CDR3 covers 15 residues. CDR1 and CDR2 (germline): SGHTA, FQGTGA. CDR3 sequence (DNA): TGTGCCAGCAGCCCCGGGGGTAGTGGGGTCAATGAGCAGTTCTTC. Its protein product is CASSPGGSGVNEQFF.

This chain connects TRBV2 to TRBJ1-5; maybe TRBD1 (5 bases). With 1 base removed from V and 0 bases from J, the gap between germline ends came to 7 bases. This CDR3 is 15 amino acids long. Germline V gives CDR1 SNHLY, CDR2 FYNNEI. This CDR3 is CASSEVRASNQPQHF. The CDR3 region has the DNA TGTGCCAGCAGTGAAGTCAGGGCTAGCAATCAGCCCCAGCATTTT.

V gene TRBV2 combines with J gene TRBJ1-3, with D possibly matching TRBD1 (5 bases). The CDR3 covers 15 residues. Per the germline V gene, CDR1 is SNHLY and CDR2 is FYNNEI. V gave up 1 base and J gave up 0 bases, with 7 bases separating them. CDR3 loop: CASSEGQFSGNTIYF. The CDR3 nucleotides are TGTGCCAGCAGTGAAGGACAGTTCTCTGGAAACACCATATATTTT.

In the case of this clone: The same CDR3 arises from other DNA sequences in this sample as well. The gene calls are TRBV10-3 and TRBJ1-2, with D perhaps matching TRBD1 (6 bases). V was cut by 6 bases and J by 4 bases, with 9 bases left in between. Germline V gives CDR1 ENHRY, CDR2 SYGVKD. This CDR3 is 12 amino acids long. Here the CDR3 reads CAISLDSYGYTF. CDR3 DNA sequence: TGTGCCATCAGCTTGGACAGCTATGGCTACACCTTC.

This chain joins TRBV4-1 and TRBJ1-4, with TRBD1 identical over 7 bases. This CDR3 region has 19 residues. V trimming: 0 bases; J trimming: 3 bases; junction bases outside the gene matches: 13. Germline loops: CDR1 MGHRA, CDR2 YSYEKL. CDR3 protein: CASSQDPGGTGHPNEKLFF. In nucleotides, the CDR3 is TGCGCCAGCAGCCAAGATCCAGGGGGGACGGGACACCCTAATGAAAAACTGTTTTTT.

The chain has TRBV9 and TRBJ1-1; TRBD1 might be the D (5 bases). Looked up from germline, CDR1 is SGDLS and CDR2 is YYNGEE. The CDR3 has 15 amino acids. Trimming pared 3 bases from V and 0 bases from J, leaving 12 bases between. CDR3 residues: CASSARPTVNTEAFF. Here the CDR3 DNA reads TGTGCCAGCAGCGCCCGTCCGACAGTGAACACTGAAGCTTTCTTT.

This clone was counted a single time. The chain combines TRBV21-1 with TRBJ2-7; the table assigns TRBD1, which was not confirmed against the DNA. TRBV21-1 is described as a pseudogene. The CDR3 contains 17 residues. CDR3 sequence (DNA): TGTGCCAGTGGGATTTTTACGGGACAGAAGGTCTCCTACGAGCAGTACTTC. Translation: CASGIFTGQKVSYEQYF.

The V and J genes are TRBV6-1 and TRBJ2-1; 10 bases fit TRBD1. The CDR3 consists of 16 residues. The V segment lost 4 bases and the J segment 4 bases; nucleotides outside the gene matches: 7. CDR1 is MNHNS, CDR2 SASEGT, per germline. The chain's CDR3 is CASSGRQGASYNEQFF. In nucleotides, the CDR3 is TGTGCCAGCAGTGGCAGACAGGGGGCTAGTTACAATGAGCAGTTCTTC.

This sequence joins TRBV19 and TRBJ2-6; a weak D match, TRBD2 (5 bases). CDR1 is LNHDA and CDR2 is SQIVND in the germline V gene (reference sequence). With 3 bases removed from V and 4 bases from J, the gap between germline ends came to 13 bases. CDR3 length: 16 amino acids. In DNA form, the CDR3 reads TGTGCCAGTAGTATGGGAGCCTTGGCCGGGGCCAACGTCCTGACTTTC. It encodes CASSMGALAGANVLTF.

The V and J genes are TRBV10-3 and TRBJ2-3, with TRBD2 matching over 9 bases. Germline V gene lookup returns CDR1 ENHRY and CDR2 SYGVKD. This CDR3 has 16 amino acids. V lost 2 bases and J lost 7; bases outside the gene matches: 10. The CDR3 DNA reads TGTGCCATCAGTGAGGTTGGGCGGGGGGGCCTGTATACGCAGTATTTT. Its protein is CAISEVGRGGLYTQYF.

In DNA form, the CDR3 reads TGTGCCAGCAGCAGAATGTATAATTCACCCCTCCACTTT. This codes for CASSRMYNSPLHF. V is TRBV12-3 or TRBV12-4 and J is TRBJ1-6; D gene ambiguous. The CDR3 has 13 amino acids. V lost 6 bases and J 4 bases, leaving 7 bases between the germline ends.